The 24 T cell receptor beta chains reported below all come from one sample, sequenced in a study of blood T cell repertoires in COVID-19. The protocol was immunoSEQ multiplex PCR, while the TCRdb copy is restricted to in-frame clones and leaves out a portion. The sample lists hundreds of thousands of clones; approximately 80% were seen once. The sequenced sample consisted of peripheral blood. These receptors originate from a man in his forties with acute or convalescent COVID-19.

This clone was found many times. The rearrangement joins TRBV28 to TRBJ2-4, with D possibly TRBD2 on 7 matching bases. CDR1 and CDR2 (germline): MDHEN, SYDVKM. Trimming shortened V by 5 bases and J by 6 bases, and 17 bases separated the two germline ends. The CDR3 has 15 amino acids. CDR3 DNA: TGTGCCAGCAGTGGGGGGGATCGGGACATAAACATTCAGTACTTC. This gives the protein CASSGGDRDINIQYF.

This clone was detected a few times. This rearrangement joins TRBV27 to TRBJ2-2; 9 nucleotides match TRBD1. Per the germline V gene, CDR1 is MNHEY and CDR2 is SMNVEV (reference sequence). J gave up 1 base and V 8 bases, and 5 bases lay outside the gene matches. The CDR3 has 15 residues. The CDR3 DNA is TGTGCCAGCCGGGACAGGGTCGGGAACACCGGGGAGCTGTTTTTT. Its protein product is CASRDRVGNTGELFF.

The chain employs TRBV12-3 or TRBV12-4 and TRBJ2-2; D is possibly TRBD1 (5 bases). Trimming took off 3 bases at V and 7 bases at J, with 9 bases between the two ends. CDR3 size: 13 residues. The CDR3 bases are TGTGCCAGCAGTTTGAACCAGGGCGGGGAGCTGTTTTTT. Protein sequence: CASSLNQGGELFF.

The chain uses TRBV4-2 and TRBJ1-2, with D hard to call. CDR3 length: 15 residues. The germline CDR1 and CDR2 sequences are LGHNA and YNFKEQ. Trimming removed 0 bases from V and 5 bases from J, with 13 bases in between. The CDR3 here is CASSQDLGREYGYTF. In nucleotides, the CDR3 is TGTGCCAGCAGCCAAGATTTAGGTAGGGAGTATGGCTACACCTTC.

The chain combines TRBV12-3 or TRBV12-4 with TRBJ1-2, with D unresolved. V lost 3 bases to trimming and J lost 4 bases, with 9 bases between them. CDR3 length equals 13 residues. CDR3 DNA: TGTGCCAGCAGTTTTGACGGACTCTATGGCTACACCTTC. This sequence encodes CASSFDGLYGYTF.

The J gene is TRBJ1-5, the V gene TRBV10-2, with 8 bases lining up with TRBD1. Unmatched junction bases numbered 10, after V lost 2 bases and J lost 7 bases. The CDR3 has 16 amino acids. CDR1 and CDR2 (germline): WSHSY, SAAADI. The CDR3 reads CASSELPGTGDQPQHF. The CDR3 nucleotides read TGCGCCAGCAGTGAGCTACCCGGGACAGGTGACCAGCCCCAGCATTTT.

The V call is TRBV30, the J call TRBJ1-1, with D tentatively TRBD1 (6 bases). Trimming left V 0 bases short and J 11 bases short, with 13 bases between. This CDR3 has 12 amino acids. The germline CDR1 and CDR2 sequences are GTSNPN and SVGIG (reference sequence). CDR3 DNA sequence: TGTGCCTGGAGTGTTCTGGCAGGGGAGGCTTTCTTT. This codes for CAWSVLAGEAFF.

The V gene is TRBV4-2, the J gene TRBJ2-1; 9 positions match TRBD2. CDR3 size: 17 residues. Looked up from germline, CDR1 is LGHNA and CDR2 is YNFKEQ. Unmatched junction bases numbered 16, after V lost 4 bases and J lost 9 bases. CDR3 loop: CASSPTGAGGQFAEQFF. CDR3 DNA sequence: TGTGCCAGCAGCCCAACGGGGGCGGGAGGGCAGTTTGCTGAGCAGTTCTTC.

This clone was counted a single time. The chain has TRBV14 and TRBJ1-2, with a possible D match to TRBD1 (6 bases). This CDR3 has 13 amino acids. Germline V gene lookup returns CDR1 SGHDN and CDR2 FVKESK. The germline V and J ends were trimmed by 2 bases and 11 bases, with 15 bases remaining between them. CDR3 bases: TGTGCCAGCAGCCAAAGACAGGACGGCCCATACACCTTC. Translating gives CASSQRQDGPYTF.

The chain uses TRBV12-3 or TRBV12-4 and TRBJ1-1, with unresolved D. Trimming left V 1 base short and J 10 bases short, with 10 bases between. This CDR3 is built from 12 residues. Here the CDR3 reads CASSLGVRGAFF. The CDR3 DNA sequence: TGTGCCAGCAGTTTAGGTGTCCGGGGAGCTTTCTTT.

The V call is TRBV5-8, the J call TRBJ2-1; 8 bases are shared with TRBD2. V shed 6 bases and J 3 bases; nucleotides not matched to a gene: 8. Germline V gives CDR1 SGHTS, CDR2 YDEGEE. This CDR3 has 15 residues. CDR3 sequence: CASTRRLAGYNEQFF. DNA for the CDR3: TGTGCCAGCACCCGACGGCTAGCGGGCTACAATGAGCAGTTCTTC.

This rearrangement joins TRBV27 to TRBJ1-2, with TRBD1 matching 8 bases. CDR3 size: 15 residues. The germline CDR1 and CDR2 sequences are MNHEY and SMNVEV (reference sequence). Germline trimming cut 5 bases from V and 7 bases from J; bases unmatched to any gene: 12. CDR3 region: CASSPGQGGISGYTF. CDR3 bases: TGTGCCAGCAGTCCAGGACAGGGTGGGATTAGTGGCTACACCTTC.

The rearrangement uses TRBV5-4 and TRBJ2-5; a possible D gene is TRBD2 (7 bases). The germline V and J ends were trimmed by 2 bases and 5 bases, with 16 bases remaining between them. Germline CDR1 reads SGHNT; CDR2 reads YYREEE (reference sequence). The CDR3 is 15 residues long. The CDR3 nucleotides read TGTGCCAGCAGCTTAAAGGGGGAGGGTGGGGAGACCCAGTACTTC. This translates into CASSLKGEGGETQYF.

The chain couples TRBV6-5 to TRBJ1-1, with TRBD1 as a possible D gene (6 bases). Germline V lookup: CDR1 MNHEY, CDR2 SVGAGI. The CDR3 loop spans 16 amino acids. Deletions cut 4 bases from V and 4 bases from J, with 19 bases between. The CDR3 protein is CASSSADQGYSTEAFF. The DNA for the CDR3 is TGTGCCAGCAGTTCCGCGGACCAGGGGTATAGCACTGAAGCTTTCTTT.

Worth noting for this clone: This may come from a read error, since a much larger clone is one base off. The gene calls are TRBV7-6 and TRBJ1-1; D remains ambiguous. Looked up from germline, CDR1 is SGHVS and CDR2 is FNYEAQ. The CDR3 covers 13 residues. The V and J ends lost 2 bases and 1 base respectively, with 5 bases between them. CDR3: CASSLSGNTEAFF. The DNA of the CDR3 is TGTGCCAGCAGCTTATCCGGGAACACTGAAGCTTTCTTT.

This chain connects TRBV6-5 to TRBJ1-1; D perhaps matches TRBD1 (6 bases). The CDR3 is 13 amino acids. V lost 8 bases and J lost 7, with 17 bases in between. In germline, CDR1 is MNHEY, CDR2 SVGAGI. The CDR3 sequence: CASSRGTPSEAFF. The CDR3 DNA follows: TGTGCCAGCTCTAGGGGGACACCGAGTGAAGCTTTCTTT.

This clone was found a few times. The rearrangement links TRBV11-2 to TRBJ2-2; the D is unclear. V lost 0 bases to trimming and J lost 7 bases, with 3 bases between them. Germline V gives CDR1 SGHAT, CDR2 FQNNGV. The CDR3 spans 12 residues. The CDR3 reads CASSLDLGELFF. The CDR3 DNA sequence: TGTGCCAGCAGCTTAGACCTCGGGGAGCTGTTTTTT.

The gene calls are TRBV11-1 and TRBJ1-2; 7 nucleotides agree with TRBD1. This CDR3 is 16 amino acids long. V lost 2 bases and J lost 8; bases outside the gene matches: 14. The germline CDR1 and CDR2 sequences are SGHAT and FQDESV (reference sequence). The CDR3 DNA follows: TGTGCCAGCAGCTTAACCCTCGGGGACACAGGGGAAGGCTACACCTTC. Protein product: CASSLTLGDTGEGYTF.

This chain links TRBV5-5 with TRBJ1-1, with 11 bases matching TRBD1. Germline CDR1 and CDR2: SGHKS and YYEKEE (reference sequence). V was clipped by 3 bases and J by 0 bases; unmatched bases: 1. CDR3 length: 15 amino acids. The CDR3 spells CASSWDRGMNTEAFF. As DNA, the CDR3 is TGTGCCAGCAGCTGGGACAGGGGGATGAACACTGAAGCTTTCTTT.

CDR3 bases: TGTGCCAGCAGCTCTGGGGGGGACGAGCAGTACTTC. This sequence encodes CASSSGGDEQYF. The chain carries TRBV7-2 and TRBJ2-7; TRBD2 aligns across 7 bases. CDR1 is SGHTA and CDR2 is FQGNSA in the germline V gene. This CDR3 spans 12 amino acids. With 4 bases clipped from V and 5 bases from J, the junction kept 2 bases outside the gene matches.

This clone was detected once. This CDR3 is CASSFWQIKIEAFF. In DNA form, the CDR3 reads TGTGCCAGCAGCTTTTGGCAGATTAAAATTGAAGCTTTCTTT. The genes are TRBV5-6 and TRBJ1-1; unclear D gene. CDR1 and CDR2 from the germline V gene are SGHDT and YYEEEE. V was cut by 2 bases and J by 7 bases, with 15 bases left in between. This CDR3 has 14 residues.

Written as DNA, the CDR3 is TGTGCCAGCAGCTTGCGTTCAGGGAGGAATGAGCAGTTCTTC. Translated: CASSLRSGRNEQFF. V is TRBV5-4 and J is TRBJ2-1, with a possible D match to TRBD2 (6 bases). The V gene lost 1 base and the J gene lost 7 bases, with 12 bases spanning the gap. The germline gives CDR1 SGHNT, CDR2 YYREEE (reference sequence). The CDR3 has 14 amino acids.

The chain recombines TRBV19 with TRBJ1-5; a possible D gene is TRBD1 (5 bases). Germline values: CDR1 LNHDA, CDR2 SQIVND (reference sequence). V gave up 3 bases and J gave up 9 bases, with 21 bases separating them. This CDR3 region has 16 residues. CDR3 nucleotide sequence: TGTGCCAGTAGTATTATGGGGGTCAGGTCCGGGAGGCCCCAGCATTTT. Protein sequence: CASSIMGVRSGRPQHF.

The CDR3 DNA follows: TGTGCCAGAACGGGAGGACTCTACGAGCAGTACTTC. Translating gives CARTGGLYEQYF. The chain has TRBV12-3 or TRBV12-4 and TRBJ2-7, with 7 bases aligning to TRBD2. Trimming took 9 bases from V and 3 from J; bases not matched to a gene: 5. This CDR3 spans 12 amino acids.